The T cell receptor (beta chain) described here comes from a study of blood T cell repertoires in COVID-19. Per the germline V gene, CDR1 is SGHVS and CDR2 is FNYEAQ. The V end was cut by 1 base, the J end by 4 bases, with 8 bases between. The CDR3 runs to 14 residues. Profiled with immunoSEQ multiplex PCR; TCRdb holds only in-frame clones, not every one. The table has under 300,000 clones, roughly four fifths seen once. This clone was seen a single time. The chain recombines TRBV7-6 with TRBJ1-3; D is undetermined. This TCR was sampled from a woman aged 60-70 years with active or convalescent COVID-19. Input material: peripheral blood. CDR3: CASSLESRGNTIYF. The CDR3 nucleotides read TGTGCCAGCAGCTTAGAGTCCCGGGGAAACACCATATATTTT.